A single sample gave rise to the 13 T cell receptor beta chains below, sequenced in a study of blood T cell repertoires in COVID-19. The table came from immunoSEQ multiplex PCR; TCRdb's copy has only in-frame clones and leaves some out. The repertoire holds about 410,000 clones, roughly 89% seen once, with about 1.5% in the top ten. Source material: peripheral blood. These receptors came from a woman under 40 with active or convalescent COVID-19.

V and J are TRBV5-6 and TRBJ2-1, with 14 bases identical to TRBD2. After removal of 3 bases from V and 7 bases from J, the junction contained 6 bases not matched to a gene. In germline, CDR1 is SGHDT, CDR2 YYEEEE. The CDR3 extends over 16 amino acids. The chain's CDR3 is CASSSSRTSGGNEQFF. CDR3 nucleotides: TGTGCCAGCAGCTCTTCCCGGACTAGCGGGGGGAATGAGCAGTTCTTC.

This clone was seen a few times. This rearrangement joins TRBV3-1 (or the pseudogene TRBV3-2) to TRBJ1-5; D unresolved. Germline V lookup: CDR1 LGHDT, CDR2 YNNKEL (reference sequence). The CDR3 length is 13 residues. V was cut by 3 bases and J by 5 bases, with 8 bases left in between. CDR3 loop: CASSQSTDQPQHF. CDR3 DNA: TGTGCCAGCAGCCAGTCCACGGATCAGCCCCAGCATTTT.

Concerning this clone itself: Distinct nucleotide sequences in the sample also encode this CDR3. V and J are TRBV29-1 and TRBJ2-7; possibly TRBD2 for D (7 bases). Trimming cost V 6 bases and J 4 bases, with 13 bases left between them. The CDR3 contains 12 residues. Germline CDR1 and CDR2: SQVTM and ANQGSEA. The CDR3 DNA is TGCAGCGTCCTTGCGGGGGCGTACGAGCAGTACTTC. Residues: CSVLAGAYEQYF.

The chain is built from TRBV6-5 and TRBJ1-2, with D perhaps matching TRBD1 (5 bases). CDR1 is MNHEY and CDR2 is SVGAGI in the germline V gene. The CDR3 has 15 amino acids. The ends were cut back, 5 bases at V and 3 bases at J, with 16 bases in the middle. The CDR3 DNA is TGTGCCAGCAGTCGAACCTCGACAGACGACTATGGCTACACCTTC. It specifies CASSRTSTDDYGYTF.

The table lists this clone with a few counts. The genes are TRBV2 and TRBJ1-4; 7 bases line up with TRBD1. V was pared by 7 bases and J by 7 bases, with 6 bases of the junction left unmatched. The CDR3 covers 13 residues. Germline V gene lookup returns CDR1 SNHLY and CDR2 FYNNEI. The CDR3: CASTGTAREKLFF. For the CDR3, the DNA is TGTGCCAGCACTGGGACAGCGCGTGAAAAACTGTTTTTT.

This chain joins TRBV10-1 and TRBJ2-7; D unclear. CDR1 and CDR2 from the germline V gene are WNHNN and SYGVQD (reference sequence). The ends were cut back, 4 bases at V and 1 base at J, with 5 bases in the middle. The CDR3 covers 12 residues. The CDR3 region has the DNA TGCGCCAGCAGTGCTACGTCCTACGAGCAGTACTTC. It encodes CASSATSYEQYF.

The chain is built from TRBV7-8 and TRBJ1-5; D is perhaps TRBD1 (5 bases). CDR3 length: 15 amino acids. Deletions cut 2 bases from V and 3 bases from J, with 11 bases between. The germline CDR1 and CDR2 sequences are SGHVS and FQNEAQ. The CDR3 loop is CASSLSQGLNQPQHF. The CDR3 DNA sequence: TGTGCCAGCAGCTTAAGTCAGGGACTCAATCAGCCCCAGCATTTT.

In nucleotides, the CDR3 is TGTGCCAGTAGTATGACTAGCGCAAGCACAGATACGCAGTATTTT. This sequence encodes CASSMTSASTDTQYF. The chain recombines TRBV19 with TRBJ2-3; 8 positions agree with TRBD2. In germline, CDR1 is LNHDA, CDR2 SQIVND (reference sequence). The trim removed 3 bases at V and 0 bases at J, leaving 2 bases unmatched. The CDR3 covers 15 residues.

V gene TRBV19 combines with J gene TRBJ1-2, with D maybe TRBD1 (5 bases). The V gene's germline CDR1 is LNHDA and CDR2 SQIVND (reference sequence). This CDR3 has 16 amino acids. Trimming removed 5 bases from V and 5 bases from J, with 21 bases in between. As DNA, the CDR3 is TGTGCCAGTAGTCTGGCCCAGGGAACAGCTGGGTATGGCTACACCTTC. The encoded protein is CASSLAQGTAGYGYTF.

This clone was seen a handful of times. This chain uses TRBV5-1 with TRBJ2-7; 13 bases map to TRBD2. Germline CDR1 is SGHRS and CDR2 is YFSETQ. This CDR3 is built from 16 residues. The V segment lost 0 bases and the J segment 0 bases; nucleotides outside the gene matches: 0. CDR3 in amino acids: CASSLGLAGGSYEQYF. CDR3 in DNA: TGCGCCAGCAGCTTGGGACTAGCGGGAGGCTCCTACGAGCAGTACTTC.

The chain uses TRBV12-3 or TRBV12-4 and TRBJ1-1; the D gene is possibly TRBD1 (6 bases). The V and J ends lost 6 bases and 4 bases respectively, with 12 bases between them. The CDR3 has 13 amino acids. The CDR3 region is CASRAYRVTEAFF. Written as DNA, the CDR3 is TGTGCCAGCAGGGCTTACAGGGTCACTGAAGCTTTCTTT.

The V and J genes are TRBV5-1 and TRBJ2-1; 7 bases fit TRBD1. V lost 3 bases to trimming and J lost 6 bases; unmatched junction nucleotides: 12. Germline V gene data show CDR1 as SGHRS and CDR2 as YFSETQ. CDR3 length: 16 amino acids. CDR3 region: CASSSDTRTGFNEQFF. The CDR3 DNA sequence: TGCGCCAGCAGCTCCGATACGAGGACAGGTTTCAATGAGCAGTTCTTC. The full variable domain, with the rest looked up from reference TRBV5-1 and TRBJ2-1, is KAGVTQTPRYLIKTRGQQVTLSCSPISGHRSVSWYQQTPGQGLQFLFEYFSETQRNKGNFPGRFSGRQFSNSRSEMNVSTLELGDSALYLCASSSDTRTGFNEQFFGPGTRLTVL.

This chain links TRBV7-9 with TRBJ1-2, with D unclear. CDR1 SEHNR and CDR2 FQNEAQ come from the germline V gene (reference sequence). Trimming cost V 0 bases and J 7 bases, with 9 bases left between them. The CDR3 is made up of 13 amino acids. The CDR3 loop is CASSLADFGGYTF. In nucleotides, the CDR3 is TGTGCCAGCAGCTTAGCGGACTTCGGTGGCTACACCTTC.